This TCR beta chain was captured by sequencing in a study of OX40 agonist ivuxolimab in advanced cancers. The table came from immunoSEQ multiplex PCR; TCRdb's copy has only in-frame clones and leaves some out. The table has around 20,000 clones, approximately 80% seen once. V dropped 8 bases and J dropped 0 bases, with 13 bases sitting between them. The CDR3 covers 15 residues. Germline CDR1 is MNHEY and CDR2 is SVGAGI. The receptor comes from an adult with an advanced solid tumor such as melanoma, head and neck, liver or kidney cancer. This chain connects TRBV6-5 to TRBJ1-4; D call uncertain. The specimen was CD4+ or CD8+ T cells sorted from blood, collected in a trial of the OX40 agonist ivuxolimab. The CDR3 reads CASRELFSTNEKLFF. The CDR3 DNA sequence: TGTGCCAGCCGGGAGTTATTTTCAACTAATGAAAAACTGTTTTTT.